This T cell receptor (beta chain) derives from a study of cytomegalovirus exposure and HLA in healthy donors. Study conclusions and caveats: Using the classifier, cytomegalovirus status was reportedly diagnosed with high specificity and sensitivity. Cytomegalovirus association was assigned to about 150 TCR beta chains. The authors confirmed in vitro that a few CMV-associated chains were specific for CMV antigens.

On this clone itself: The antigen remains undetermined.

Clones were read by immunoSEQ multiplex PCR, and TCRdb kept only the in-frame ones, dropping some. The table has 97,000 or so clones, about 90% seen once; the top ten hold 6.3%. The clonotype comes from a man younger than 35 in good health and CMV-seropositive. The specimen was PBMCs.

CDR3 sequence (DNA): TGTGCCAGCAGCTTGGATACTAGCGGGAGAGGGGAGACCCAGTACTTC. As protein: CASSLDTSGRGETQYF. The genes are TRBV5-4 and TRBJ2-5; 11 bases align to TRBD2. CDR3 length equals 16 residues. Germline lookup yields CDR1 SGHNT and CDR2 YYREEE (reference sequence). V gave up 0 bases and J gave up 5 bases; unmatched junction bases: 6. Full variable domain (missing parts from reference TRBV5-4 and TRBJ2-5): ETGVTQSPTHLIKTRGQQVTLRCSSQSGHNTVSWYQQALGQGPQFIFQYYREEENGRGNFPPRFSGLQFPNYSSELNVNALELDDSALYLCASSLDTSGRGETQYFGPGTRLLVL.